Described below is a single T cell receptor (beta chain) sequence and its context. Antigen specificity is unknown. At one boundary the junction diverges from the germline segment, which might be a read error. This sample stems from a study of early T cells in non-severe SARS-CoV-2 infection. Study details: It was bulk RNA from unsorted whole blood that was sequenced, and the chains were unpaired.

Looked up from germline, CDR1 is SGDLS and CDR2 is YYNGEE. This CDR3 has 14 amino acids. cDNA molecules, individually, were tagged with unique molecular identifiers. TCRdb ran MiXCR on the 5' RACE reads and lists one entry per CDR3 protein. This table holds 76,000 or so distinct CDR3 sequences, 10% to 12% found once. Regarding the study as a whole: VDJdb-based matching was biased toward anti-spike CD8 responses and missed private and CD4 specificities.

The sequenced sample was whole blood. The clonotype comes from an adult who was a healthcare worker with PCR-confirmed SARS-CoV-2 infection or an uninfected control (not recorded which). The V gene is TRBV9, the J gene TRBJ1-5; D unclear. The chain's CDR3 is CASSVGSSNHPQHF. CDR3 in DNA: TGTGCCAGCAGCGTAGGGTCGAGCAATCATCCCCAGCATTTT. The full variable domain, in which reference TRBV9 and TRBJ1-5 provide the parts outside the CDR3, is DSGVTQTPKHLITATGQRVTLRCSPRSGDLSVYWYQQSLDQGLQFLIQYYNGEERAKGNILERFSAQQFPDLHSELNLSSLELGDSALYFCASSVGSSNHPQHFGDGTRLSIL.